These 2 T cell receptor beta chains were all obtained from the same sample, sequenced in a study of cytotoxic CD8 clonotypes in ibrutinib-treated CLL. This table comes from immunoSEQ multiplex PCR, and its TCRdb copy is limited to in-frame clones, with some not included. The table lists some 170,000 clones, 88% of them singletons. The source was PBMCs, collected at disease progression, from a patient treated with ibrutinib. The receptors here all came from a human donor with chronic lymphocytic leukemia.

The rearrangement joins TRBV7-3 to TRBJ1-1; no reliable D call. The CDR3 runs 14 residues. V was clipped by 7 bases and J by 5 bases, with 17 bases between them. Germline loops: CDR1 SGHTA, CDR2 FQGTGA. This chain's CDR3 is CASIDQVSGTEAFF. The CDR3, as DNA: TGTGCCAGCATCGATCAAGTGTCGGGGACTGAAGCTTTCTTT.

The sample holds one count of this clone. The J gene is TRBJ2-1, the V gene TRBV9; D is undetermined. The CDR3 extends over 13 amino acids. With 3 bases removed from V and 7 bases from J, the gap between germline ends came to 11 bases. Germline V gives CDR1 SGDLS, CDR2 YYNGEE. CDR3 DNA: TGTGCCAGCAGCGAGGGCACCTGGAATGAGCAGTTCTTC. Translation gives CASSEGTWNEQFF.